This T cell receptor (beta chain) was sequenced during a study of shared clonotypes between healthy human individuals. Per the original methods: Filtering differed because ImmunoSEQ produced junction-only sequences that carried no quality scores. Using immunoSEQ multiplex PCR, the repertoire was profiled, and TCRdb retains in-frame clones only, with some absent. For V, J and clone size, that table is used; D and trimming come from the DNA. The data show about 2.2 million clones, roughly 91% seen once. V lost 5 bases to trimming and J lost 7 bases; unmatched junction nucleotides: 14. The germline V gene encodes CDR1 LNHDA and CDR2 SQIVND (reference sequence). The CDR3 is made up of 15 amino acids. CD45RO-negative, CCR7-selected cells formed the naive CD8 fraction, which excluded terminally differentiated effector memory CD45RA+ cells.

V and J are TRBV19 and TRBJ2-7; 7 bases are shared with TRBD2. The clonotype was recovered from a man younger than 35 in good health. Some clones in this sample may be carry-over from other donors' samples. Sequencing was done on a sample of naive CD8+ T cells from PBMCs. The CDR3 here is CASSPLAEARREQYF. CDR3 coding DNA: TGTGCCAGTAGTCCCCTAGCGGAGGCCCGCCGGGAGCAGTACTTC.